The table lists the clone carrying this T cell receptor (beta chain) with many counts. The sample comes from a study of human T cells and chemical hapten exposure. Sample time point: patch test 1, 2 weeks after DPC sensitization. This sample's treatment: therapeutic diphenylcyclopropenone sensitization with weekly scalp DPC. TCRdb reprocessed the RACE reads with MiXCR, giving one entry per CDR3 protein. The sample carries around 380,000 distinct CDR3 sequences, about 4.4% recorded once. This CDR3 spans 9 amino acids. Per germline, CDR1 SQVTM and CDR2 ANQGSEA. V was trimmed by 7 bases and J by 6 bases, leaving 6 bases between them.

This specimen consisted of whole blood, obtained in connection with sensitization to the hapten diphenylcyclopropenone (DPC). This rearrangement joins TRBV29-1 to TRBJ1-1, with D hard to call. This TCR was sampled from a woman in her forties or fifties with alopecia areata. Some clones in this sample may be carry-over from other donors' samples. The CDR3: CSAGSEAFF. CDR3 coding DNA: TGCAGCGCAGGTTCTGAAGCTTTCTTT.